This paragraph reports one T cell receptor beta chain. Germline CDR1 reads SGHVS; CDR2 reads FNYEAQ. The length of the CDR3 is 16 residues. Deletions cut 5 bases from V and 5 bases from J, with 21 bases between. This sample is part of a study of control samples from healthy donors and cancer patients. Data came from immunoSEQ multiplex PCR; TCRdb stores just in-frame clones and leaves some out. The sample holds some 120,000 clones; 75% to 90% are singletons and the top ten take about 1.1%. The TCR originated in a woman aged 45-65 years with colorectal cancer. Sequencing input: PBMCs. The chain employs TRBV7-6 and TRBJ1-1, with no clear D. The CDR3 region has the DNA TGTGCCAGCAGCCTAGGTGCGGGTATGTTGCGTACTGAAGCTTTCTTT. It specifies CASSLGAGMLRTEAFF. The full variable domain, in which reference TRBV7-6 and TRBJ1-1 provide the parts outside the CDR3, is GAGVSQSPRYKVTKRGQDVALRCDPISGHVSLYWYRQALGQGPEFLTYFNYEAQQDKSGLPNDRFSAERPEGSISTLTIQRTEQRDSAMYRCASSLGAGMLRTEAFFGQGTRLTVV.